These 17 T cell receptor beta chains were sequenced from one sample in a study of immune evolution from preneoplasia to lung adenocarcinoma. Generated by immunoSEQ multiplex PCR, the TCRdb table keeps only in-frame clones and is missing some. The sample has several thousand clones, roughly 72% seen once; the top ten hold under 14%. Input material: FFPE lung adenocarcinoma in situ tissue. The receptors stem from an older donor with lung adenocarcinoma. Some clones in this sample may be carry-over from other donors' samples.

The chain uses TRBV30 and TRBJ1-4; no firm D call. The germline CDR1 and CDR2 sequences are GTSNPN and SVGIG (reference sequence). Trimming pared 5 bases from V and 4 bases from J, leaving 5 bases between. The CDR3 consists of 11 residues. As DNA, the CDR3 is TGTGCCTGGGATTATAATGAAAAACTGTTTTTT. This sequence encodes CAWDYNEKLFF.

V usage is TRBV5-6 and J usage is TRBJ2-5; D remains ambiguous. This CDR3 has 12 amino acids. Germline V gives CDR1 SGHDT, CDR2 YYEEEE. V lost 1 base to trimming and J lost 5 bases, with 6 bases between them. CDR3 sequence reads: CASSLNVETQYF. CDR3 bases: TGTGCCAGCAGCTTGAATGTGGAGACCCAGTACTTC.

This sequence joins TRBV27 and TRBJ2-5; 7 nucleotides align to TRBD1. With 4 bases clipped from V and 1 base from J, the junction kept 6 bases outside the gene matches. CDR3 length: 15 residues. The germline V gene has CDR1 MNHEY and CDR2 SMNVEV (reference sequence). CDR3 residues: CASSSKGQIQETQYF. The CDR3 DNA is TGTGCCAGCAGTTCAAAGGGACAGATCCAAGAGACCCAGTACTTC.

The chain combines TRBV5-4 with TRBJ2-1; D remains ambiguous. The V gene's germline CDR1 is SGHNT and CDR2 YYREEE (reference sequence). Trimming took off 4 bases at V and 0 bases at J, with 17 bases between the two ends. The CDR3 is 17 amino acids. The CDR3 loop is CASSGLPFESSYNEQFF. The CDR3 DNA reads TGTGCCAGCAGCGGGCTCCCGTTTGAGAGCTCCTACAATGAGCAGTTCTTC.

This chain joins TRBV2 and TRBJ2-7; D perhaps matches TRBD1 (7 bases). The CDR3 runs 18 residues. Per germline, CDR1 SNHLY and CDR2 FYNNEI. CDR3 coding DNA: TGTGCAAATCTGAGGGGGCGCCGGGACTCTCGCTGGAGGTTCGAGCAGTACTTC. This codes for CANLRGRRDSRWRFEQYF.

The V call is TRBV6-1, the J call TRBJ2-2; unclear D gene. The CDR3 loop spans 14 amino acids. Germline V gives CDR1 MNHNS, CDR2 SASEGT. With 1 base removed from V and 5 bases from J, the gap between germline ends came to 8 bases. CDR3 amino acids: CASSEVPRTGELFF. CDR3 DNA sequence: TGTGCCAGCAGTGAAGTCCCCAGGACCGGGGAGCTGTTTTTT.

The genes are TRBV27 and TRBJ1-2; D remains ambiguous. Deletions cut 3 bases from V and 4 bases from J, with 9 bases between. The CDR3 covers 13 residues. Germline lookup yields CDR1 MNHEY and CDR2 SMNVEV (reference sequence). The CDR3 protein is CASSLDIGYGYTF. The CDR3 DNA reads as TGTGCCAGCAGTTTGGATATCGGCTATGGCTACACCTTC.

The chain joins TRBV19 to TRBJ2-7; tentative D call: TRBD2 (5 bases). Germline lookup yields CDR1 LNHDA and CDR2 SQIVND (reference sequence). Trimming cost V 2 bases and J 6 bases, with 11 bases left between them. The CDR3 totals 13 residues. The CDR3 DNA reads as TGTGCCAGTAGTATACTGCGGGCCGGCGAGCAGTACTTC. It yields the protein CASSILRAGEQYF.

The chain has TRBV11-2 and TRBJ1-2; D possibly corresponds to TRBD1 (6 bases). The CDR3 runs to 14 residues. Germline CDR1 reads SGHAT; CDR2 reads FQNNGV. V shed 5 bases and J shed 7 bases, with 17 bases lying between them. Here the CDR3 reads CASSPVGGGSGYTF. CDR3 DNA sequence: TGTGCCAGCAGCCCCGTCGGCGGGGGCTCTGGCTACACCTTC.

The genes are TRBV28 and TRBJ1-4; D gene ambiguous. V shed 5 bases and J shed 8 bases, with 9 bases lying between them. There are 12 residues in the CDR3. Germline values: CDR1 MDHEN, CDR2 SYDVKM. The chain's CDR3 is CASSSLGEKLFF. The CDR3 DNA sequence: TGTGCCAGCAGTAGCCTCGGGGAAAAACTGTTTTTT.

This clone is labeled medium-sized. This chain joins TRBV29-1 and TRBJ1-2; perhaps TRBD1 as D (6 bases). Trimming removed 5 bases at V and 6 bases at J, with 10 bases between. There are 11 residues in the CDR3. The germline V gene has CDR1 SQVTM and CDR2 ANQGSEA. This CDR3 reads CSVWAGDGYTF. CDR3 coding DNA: TGCAGCGTTTGGGCAGGGGATGGCTACACCTTC.

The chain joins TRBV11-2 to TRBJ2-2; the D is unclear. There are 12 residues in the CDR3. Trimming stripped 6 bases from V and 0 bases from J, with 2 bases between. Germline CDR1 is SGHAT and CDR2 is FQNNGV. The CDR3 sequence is CASSANTGELFF. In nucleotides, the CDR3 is TGTGCCAGCAGTGCGAACACCGGGGAGCTGTTTTTT. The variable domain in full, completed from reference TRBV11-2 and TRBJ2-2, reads EAGVAQSPRYKIIEKRQSVAFWCNPISGHATLYWYQQILGQGPKLLIQFQNNGVVDDSQLPKDRFSAERLKGVDSTLKIQPAKLEDSAVYLCASSANTGELFFGEGSRLTVL.

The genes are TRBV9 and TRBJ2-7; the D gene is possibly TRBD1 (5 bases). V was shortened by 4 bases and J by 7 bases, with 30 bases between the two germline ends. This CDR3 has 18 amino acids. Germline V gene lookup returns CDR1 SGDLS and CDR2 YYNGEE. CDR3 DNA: TGTGCCAGCAGCCGTGGCACTCCGGGCCTCCCTTCGGCAGGGGAGCAGTACTTC. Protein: CASSRGTPGLPSAGEQYF.

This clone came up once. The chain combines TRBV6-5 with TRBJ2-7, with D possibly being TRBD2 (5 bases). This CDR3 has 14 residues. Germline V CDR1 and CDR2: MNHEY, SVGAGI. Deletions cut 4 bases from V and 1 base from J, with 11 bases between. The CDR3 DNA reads TGTGCCAGCAGTTTGACTACAACATCCTACGAGCAGTACTTC. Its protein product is CASSLTTTSYEQYF.

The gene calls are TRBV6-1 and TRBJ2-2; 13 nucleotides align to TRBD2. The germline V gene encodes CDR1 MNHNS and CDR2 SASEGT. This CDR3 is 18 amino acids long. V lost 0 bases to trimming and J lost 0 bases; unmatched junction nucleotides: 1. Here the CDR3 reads CASSEALAGGANTGELFF. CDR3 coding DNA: TGTGCCAGCAGTGAAGCACTAGCGGGAGGGGCGAACACCGGGGAGCTGTTTTTT.

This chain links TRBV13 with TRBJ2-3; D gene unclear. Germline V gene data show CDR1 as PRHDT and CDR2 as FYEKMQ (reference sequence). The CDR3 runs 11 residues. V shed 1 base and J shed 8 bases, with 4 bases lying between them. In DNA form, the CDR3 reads TGTGCCAGCAGCTTAGTAGGTACGCAGTATTTT. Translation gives CASSLVGTQYF.

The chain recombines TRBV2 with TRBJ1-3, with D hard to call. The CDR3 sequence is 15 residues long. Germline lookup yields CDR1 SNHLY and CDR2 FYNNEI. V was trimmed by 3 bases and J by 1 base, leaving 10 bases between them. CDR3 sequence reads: CASSDGVTSGNTIYF. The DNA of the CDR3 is TGTGCCAGCAGTGACGGAGTGACTTCTGGAAACACCATATATTTT. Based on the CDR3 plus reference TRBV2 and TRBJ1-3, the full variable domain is EPEVTQTPSHQVTQMGQEVILRCVPISNHLYFYWYRQILGQKVEFLVSFYNNEISEKSEIFDDQFSVERPDGSNFTLKIRSTKLEDSAMYFCASSDGVTSGNTIYFGEGSWLTVV.